The rows below give T cell receptor beta chains drawn from one sample of a study of cytomegalovirus exposure and HLA in healthy donors. Sequencing used immunoSEQ multiplex PCR; TCRdb keeps in-frame clones, though not all of them. This sample carries more than 150,000 clones, about 82% of them seen once, and the ten largest clones take less than 2%. The specimen sequenced was PBMCs. The receptors derive from a woman aged 30 to 39 in good health and CMV-seronegative. The CDR3 runs from the conserved cysteine through the conserved F or W. The D gene is left open where the match is weak. Clone size appears in some rows only: once, few, many, or a class for an expanded clone.

TRBV29-1	TRBD1	.	TRBJ2-3	TGCAGCGTTGAGGGACAGGGGGGAGATACGCAGTATTTT	CSVEGQGGDTQYF
TRBV7-8	TRBD1	few	TRBJ2-3	TGTGCCAGCAGCCAGTCGACCGGGACAGGGGGCGCAGATACGCAGTATTTT	CASSQSTGTGGADTQYF
TRBV30	.	.	TRBJ2-7	TGTGCCTGGAGTGTGAGATACGAGCAGTACTTC	CAWSVRYEQYF
TRBV5-1	TRBD1	.	TRBJ1-2	TGCGCCAGCAGCTTGTGGCAGGGGGAGAAGGGTGGCTACACCTTC	CASSLWQGEKGGYTF
TRBV19	TRBD1	.	TRBJ1-6	TGTGCCAGTAGCGACAGGGGCGGGGGCTCACCCCTCCACTTT	CASSDRGGGSPLHF
TRBV19	.	.	TRBJ2-1	TGTGCCAGTCTAGGGGTTCTCAATGAGCAGTTCTTC	CASLGVLNEQFF
TRBV5-6	.	.	TRBJ2-7	TGTGCCAGCAGCTTGGTACAAATCTCCTACGAGCAGTACTTC	CASSLVQISYEQYF
TRBV7-6	.	.	TRBJ2-5	TGTGCCAGCAGCTTCGGGGGAGAGACCCAGTACTTC	CASSFGGETQYF
TRBV7-6	.	.	TRBJ1-1	TGTGCCAGCAGCTTCTTCTGGGGAGATAACACTGAAGCTTTCTTT	CASSFFWGDNTEAFF
TRBV19	.	once	TRBJ2-6	TGTGCCAGTAGTATTGTCCCCGGGGCTGGGGCCAACGTCCTGACTTTC	CASSIVPGAGANVLTF
TRBV30	.	.	TRBJ2-2	TGTGCCTGGAGTGTACTTATGAACACCGGGGAGCTGTTTTTT	CAWSVLMNTGELFF
TRBV29-1	.	.	TRBJ2-3	TGCAGCGACGCCCCGGAGAGGTTGGATACGCAGTATTTT	CSDAPERLDTQYF
TRBV4-2	TRBD2	few	TRBJ2-7	TGTGCCAGCAGCCGCCCTAGCGGGGGCCGCTCCTACGAGCAGTACTTC	CASSRPSGGRSYEQYF
TRBV5-1	.	.	TRBJ1-1	TGCGCCAGCAGCTGGCAGACAGCGAACACTGAAGCTTTCTTT	CASSWQTANTEAFF
TRBV12-5	TRBD1	few	TRBJ2-7	TGTGCTAGTGTTCGACAGGGGGCGAATTCCTACGAGCAGTACTTC	CASVRQGANSYEQYF
TRBV6-1	TRBD1	.	TRBJ2-1	TGTGCCAGCAGTGCGGACAGGTTAGTCTACAATGAGCAGTTCTTC	CASSADRLVYNEQFF
TRBV9	TRBD1	.	TRBJ2-1	TGTGCCAGCAGCGCGACAGGGATTGCTAACAATGAGCAGTTCTTC	CASSATGIANNEQFF
TRBV29-1	TRBD1	.	TRBJ2-5	TGCAGCTATCTCCGAGACAGGGGGCTGGAGACCCAGTACTTC	CSYLRDRGLETQYF
TRBV6-5	.	.	TRBJ1-2	TGTGCCAGCAGGGGGGGTACTAACTATGGCTACACCTTC	CASRGGTNYGYTF
TRBV6-1	TRBD1	.	TRBJ2-1	TGTGCCAGCAGTCCGGGACAGGTTGCCTACAATGAGCAGTTCTTC	CASSPGQVAYNEQFF
TRBV13	.	.	TRBJ1-2	TGTGCCAGCAGCTTAGGAGTGAGAGGATATGGCTACACCTTC	CASSLGVRGYGYTF
TRBV5-1	.	.	TRBJ2-3	TGCGCCAGCAGCTTGGCCTTAGATACGCAGTATTTT	CASSLALDTQYF
TRBV10-1	TRBD1	.	TRBJ2-7	TGCGCCAGCAGTGCTTCCACTTCGGACAGGCTCTACGAGCAGTACTTC	CASSASTSDRLYEQYF
TRBV7-2	.	.	TRBJ2-7	TGTGCCAGCAGGGCGGGACGGCTAGCGCACGAGCAGTACTTC	CASRAGRLAHEQYF
TRBV30	TRBD1	.	TRBJ1-5	TGTGCCTGGAGCCGGACAGGGGTTAGTCAGCCCCAGCATTTT	CAWSRTGVSQPQHF
TRBV15	TRBD2	.	TRBJ2-5	TGTGCCACCAGCAGAGATGGGCTAGCGGGGGCCTACGAGCGGGAGACCCAGTACTTC	CATSRDGLAGAYERETQYF
TRBV29-1	.	few	TRBJ1-2	TGCAGCGTGGTGGACAGACGCTATGGCTACACCTTC	CSVVDRRYGYTF
TRBV7-2	TRBD1	.	TRBJ1-2	TGTGCCAGCAGCTCCGATTGGCGAGGGGGCGCGGACGGCTACACCTTC	CASSSDWRGGADGYTF
TRBV2	.	.	TRBJ2-5	TGTGCCAGCAGGAACAGGTCGGGTGTGAAGACCCAGTACTTC	CASRNRSGVKTQYF
TRBV18	.	.	TRBJ1-1	TGTGCCAGCTCACCTGACAACATGAACACTGAAGCTTTCTTT	CASSPDNMNTEAFF
TRBV25-1	TRBD2	.	TRBJ2-7	TGTGCCAGCAGTGTAACTAGCGGTTACGAGCAGTACTTC	CASSVTSGYEQYF
TRBV6-1	TRBD1	.	TRBJ2-7	TGTGCCAGCAGTGAAGCCGGGACAGAGATCCCCTACGAGCAGTACTTC	CASSEAGTEIPYEQYF
TRBV6-5	TRBD1	few	TRBJ1-2	TGTGCCAGCAGAAGGACAGGGAGTTATGGCTACACCTTC	CASRRTGSYGYTF
TRBV5-1	TRBD2	.	TRBJ2-3	TGCGCCAGCAGCTTTTCCCCACTTTCTACTAGCGGGGGGTATCCTAAGGCGGAGTATTTT	CASSFSPLSTSGGYPKAEYF
TRBV7-2	.	once	TRBJ1-5	TGTGCCAGCAGCCTGCAGGGAGGGGGAAATCAGCCCCAGCATTTT	CASSLQGGGNQPQHF
TRBV9	.	.	TRBJ1-2	TGTGCCAGCAGCCATCTTACTCGGGGTAGCTATGGCTACACCTTC	CASSHLTRGSYGYTF
TRBV4-1	TRBD2	.	TRBJ2-7	TGCGCCAGCAGCGAGGGACTAGCGTTCCCCTACGAGCAGTACTTC	CASSEGLAFPYEQYF
TRBV4-3	.	.	TRBJ1-1	TGCGCCAGCAGCCAAGATGAAGTCCGGGTGAACACTGAAGCTTTCTTT	CASSQDEVRVNTEAFF
TRBV2	TRBD1	.	TRBJ1-1	TGTGCCGGGAGACAGGGGGGCGGCACTGAAGCTTTCTTT	CAGRQGGGTEAFF
TRBV11-2	.	.	TRBJ1-2	TGTGCCAGCAGCCCGCCTTCGTCGGGGATGGGCTACACCTTC	CASSPPSSGMGYTF
TRBV5-8	.	.	TRBJ1-2	TGTGCCAGCAGCTTGTACGGCAGGATCTATGGCTACACCTTC	CASSLYGRIYGYTF